Shown below are 15 T cell receptor delta chains from a single sample sequenced in a study of gamma-delta T cells after stem cell transplantation. TCRdb re-called clones from the RT-PCR reads via CATT. Of some 16,000 delta-chain clones listed, almost 9.5% are singletons. The sequenced sample was gamma-delta T cells. The source of these receptors is a human donor. It is not recorded whose cells these are; they may come from a transplant donor.

Worth noting for this clone: A much larger clone lies one base from this, so it may be a read error. Other DNA sequences within the sample encode an identical CDR3. The genes are TRDV1 and TRDJ1, with 8 bases aligning to TRDD2. V gave up 8 bases and J gave up 0 bases; unmatched junction bases: 29. CDR1 is TSWWSYY, CDR2 QGS, per germline. The CDR3 contains 22 residues. CDR3 protein: CALRFIRLPRIGGATYTDKLIF. CDR3 DNA: TGTGCTCTTCGGTTCATTCGCCTTCCTAGGATCGGGGGGGCGACGTACACCGATAAACTCATCTTT.

The chain has TRDV2 and TRDJ1, with D uncertain. CDR1 GEAIGNYY and CDR2 EKD come from the germline V gene. The length of the CDR3 is 16 residues. Trimming cost V 3 bases and J 8 bases, with 24 bases left between them. The CDR3, as DNA: TGTGCCTGTGACCCCGTTAATGTCCTGGTAAGATCCAAACTCATCTTT. This codes for CACDPVNVLVRSKLIF.

This sequence joins TRDV1 and TRDJ1; 7 nucleotides line up with TRDD3. The CDR3 has 20 amino acids. V was pared by 0 bases and J by 4 bases, with 20 bases of the junction left unmatched. Germline V gene sequence: CDR1 TSWWSYY, CDR2 QGS. CDR3 region: CALGELRSLLGYQLSDKLIF. CDR3 in DNA: TGTGCTCTTGGGGAACTAAGAAGCCTACTGGGATACCAACTCAGCGATAAACTCATCTTT.

This clone was detected only a few times. Relative to the germline gene, one junction end is altered; a read error may explain this. The rearrangement uses TRDV2 and TRDJ1; 8 bases align to TRDD3. This CDR3 region has 15 residues. From germline, CDR1 is GEAIGNYY and CDR2 EKD. This CDR3 is CAFDTRGDRTDKLIF. CDR3 DNA: TGTGCCTTTGACACCAGGGGGGATAGGACCGATAAACTCATCTTT.

This clone was observed a handful of times. This is likely an artifact of a read error, given a far larger clone one base away. The identical CDR3 is also encoded by other nucleotide sequences in the sample. The chain employs TRDV2 and TRDJ1, with TRDD3 matching over 9 bases. The germline CDR1 and CDR2 sequences are GEAIGNYY and EKD. This CDR3 is built from 20 residues. This CDR3 is CACDTMNLLGDPTYTDKLIF. CDR3 in DNA: TGTGCCTGTGACACGATGAATTTACTGGGGGACCCGACGTACACCGATAAACTCATCTTC.

This clone was counted at least ten times. The rearrangement links TRDV2 to TRDJ1; no firm D call. The CDR3 extends over 21 amino acids. V was pared by 0 bases and J by 1 base, with 29 bases between. Germline loops: CDR1 GEAIGNYY, CDR2 EKD. This CDR3 is CACDTVESHLPPGVLTDKLIF. CDR3 nucleotides: TGTGCCTGTGACACCGTTGAGTCCCACCTGCCTCCTGGTGTACTCACCGATAAACTCATCTTT.

This clone came up many times. At the DNA level, this CDR3 is encoded by other sequences in the same sample as well. V usage is TRDV1 and J usage is TRDJ1, with 9 bases fitting TRDD2. Germline values: CDR1 TSWWSYY, CDR2 QGS. J was trimmed by 7 bases and V by 2 bases; bases with no gene match: 20. CDR3 length: 19 residues. The chain's CDR3 is CALGEEPSYGSWQSGKLIF. CDR3 bases: TGTGCTCTTGGGGAAGAACCTTCCTACGGGTCCTGGCAGTCCGGTAAACTCATCTTT.

This chain uses TRDV2 with TRDJ1; TRDD3 matches at 8 bases. CDR3 size: 22 residues. The germline V gene encodes CDR1 GEAIGNYY and CDR2 EKD. V was pared by 0 bases and J by 0 bases, with 23 bases of the junction left unmatched. This CDR3 reads CACDTLYTTRDVLGVDTDKLIF. The CDR3 DNA reads as TGTGCCTGTGACACCCTATATACAACCAGGGACGTACTGGGGGTGGACACCGATAAACTCATCTTT.

A few counts support this clone. The amino acid sequence in TCRdb belongs to a much larger clone and departs from this DNA's translation at residue 4, likely a sequencing read error; the sequence shown is translated from the DNA. The chain recombines TRDV2 with TRDJ1; a possible D gene is TRDD3 (6 bases). The CDR3 is 19 residues long. In germline, CDR1 is GEAIGNYY, CDR2 EKD. CDR3 loop: CACNTVGGLLIRGTDKLIF. In DNA, the CDR3 is TGTGCCTGTAACACCGTAGGGGGCCTTCTGATACGAGGAACCGATAAACTCATCTTT.

This clone appeared a few times. This likely stems from a read error, as it lies one base from a far larger clone. Distinct nucleotide sequences in the sample also encode this CDR3. J is TRDJ3 and V is TRDV2; TRDD3 aligns across 12 bases. This CDR3 is built from 20 residues. Trimming took 4 bases from V and 0 from J; bases not matched to a gene: 9. Germline values: CDR1 GEAIGNYY, CDR2 EKD. The CDR3 nucleotides are TGTGCCTGTGATACCGTACTGGGGGATACACCCTCCTGGGACACCCGACAGATGTTTTTC. As protein: CACDTVLGDTPSWDTRQMFF.

This clone has only a few counts. The junction shows a germline mismatch at one end, possibly a read error. This sequence joins TRDV2 and TRDJ1; no clear D gene. CDR1 is GEAIGNYY and CDR2 is EKD in the germline V gene. The CDR3 length is 16 residues. CDR3 region: CACDTAGHPYTYKLIF. As DNA, the CDR3 is TGTGCCTGTGACACCGCGGGCCACCCGTACACCTATAAACTCATCTTT.

Points on this clone: The TCRdb protein, from a much larger clone, departs from this DNA's translation at residue 14, likely by read error; the protein shown derives from the DNA. The chain has TRDV2 and TRDJ1, with TRDD3 identical over 10 bases. Germline V gene sequence: CDR1 GEAIGNYY, CDR2 EKD. The CDR3 is 17 residues long. CDR3 sequence (DNA): TGTGCCTGTGACTCCCTGGGGGATAGAGGAGACACCGATGAACTCATCTTT. As protein: CACDSLGDRGDTDELIF.

This clone was seen repeatedly, ten times or more. The protein given by TCRdb reflects a much larger clone and differs at residue 4 from this DNA's translation, likely from a read error; the protein shown is the DNA's translation. This rearrangement joins TRDV2 to TRDJ1, with a weak D call TRDD3 (6 bases). The V end was cut by 5 bases, the J end by 0 bases, with 21 bases between. The CDR3 runs to 17 residues. Germline CDR1 is GEAIGNYY and CDR2 is EKD. DNA of the CDR3: TGTGCCTGTGGCACAGTCGGGGATCTGGCCTACACCGATAAACTCATCTTT. Encoded protein: CACGTVGDLAYTDKLIF.

About this clone itself: Additional DNA sequences in this sample encode the identical CDR3. The chain employs TRDV1 and TRDJ1, with 13 bases fitting TRDD3. Germline-derived CDR1 and CDR2 are TSWWSYY and QGS. V lost 1 base and J lost 1; bases outside the gene matches: 18. The CDR3 runs 22 residues. The CDR3 DNA follows: TGTGCTCTTGGGGAACGCCCCTCTTTATCCTACTGGGGGATACGTTGCACCGATAAACTCATCTTT. Encoded protein: CALGERPSLSYWGIRCTDKLIF.

Turning to this clone: A far larger clone lies a single base away; this is likely a read error. In the same sample, other DNA sequences code for this CDR3. The chain is built from TRDV1 and TRDJ1; 11 bases are shared with TRDD3. The CDR3 runs 19 residues. Germline CDR1 TSWWSYY, CDR2 QGS. For the CDR3, the DNA is TGTGCTCTTGGGGTACTTGGCCTTTTCTCTGGGGGATACCCCGATAAACTCATCTTC. It yields the protein CALGVLGLFSGGYPDKLIF.